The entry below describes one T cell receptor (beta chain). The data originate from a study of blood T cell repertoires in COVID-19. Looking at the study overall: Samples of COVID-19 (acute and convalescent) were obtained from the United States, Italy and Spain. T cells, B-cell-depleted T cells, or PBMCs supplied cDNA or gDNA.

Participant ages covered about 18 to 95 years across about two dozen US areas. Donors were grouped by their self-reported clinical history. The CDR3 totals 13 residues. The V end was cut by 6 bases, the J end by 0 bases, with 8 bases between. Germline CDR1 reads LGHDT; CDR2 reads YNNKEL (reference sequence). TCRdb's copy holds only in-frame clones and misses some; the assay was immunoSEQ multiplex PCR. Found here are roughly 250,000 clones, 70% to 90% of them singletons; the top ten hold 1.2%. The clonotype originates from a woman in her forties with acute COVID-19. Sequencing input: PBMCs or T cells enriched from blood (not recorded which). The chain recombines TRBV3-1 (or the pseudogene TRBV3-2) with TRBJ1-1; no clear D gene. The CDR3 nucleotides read TGTGCCAGCAGTGACACAGTGAACACTGAAGCTTTCTTT. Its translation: CASSDTVNTEAFF.